This is a list of T cell receptor beta chains from one sample in a study of CD8+ T cells in alopecia areata. Data came from immunoSEQ multiplex PCR; TCRdb stores just in-frame clones and leaves some out. The sample holds around 110,000 clones; roughly 84% are singletons and the top ten take over 20%. The source was CD8+ T cells sorted from blood, collected at week 24, from a patient treated with tofacitinib. These receptors were collected from a human donor with alopecia areata. Each CDR3 is given with its conserved first and last residue. Fields, in order: J gene, V gene, clone size, CDR3 length, D gene, CDR3 protein, CDR3 DNA. D genes are given only for firm matches. Clone sizes are given selectively: once, few, many, or a class where the clone is expanded.

J: TRBJ2-7; V: TRBV6-6; size: -; length: 14; D: -; CDR3: CASSPSEGTYEQYF; DNA: TGTGCCAGCAGTCCGTCAGAGGGGACCTACGAGCAGTACTTC
J: TRBJ2-1; V: TRBV29-1; size: once; length: 14; D: -; CDR3: CSVEGQGGYNEQFF; DNA: TGCAGCGTTGAAGGACAGGGAGGATACAATGAGCAGTTCTTC
J: TRBJ1-1; V: TRBV19; size: -; length: 13; D: -; CDR3: CASSFRVAGEAFF; DNA: TGTGCCAGTAGTTTCAGGGTCGCCGGTGAAGCTTTCTTT
J: TRBJ2-7; V: TRBV7-9; size: few; length: 14; D: -; CDR3: CASSPRDISYEQYF; DNA: TGTGCCAGCAGCCCCAGGGACATATCCTACGAGCAGTACTTC
J: TRBJ1-1; V: TRBV7-3; size: -; length: 14; D: -; CDR3: CASSPAQMNTEAFF; DNA: TGTGCCAGCAGCCCTGCCCAGATGAACACTGAAGCTTTCTTT
J: TRBJ1-1; V: TRBV6-6; size: -; length: 14; D: TRBD1; CDR3: CASRDRGLRAEAFF; DNA: TGTGCCAGCAGGGACAGGGGGCTAAGGGCTGAAGCTTTCTTT
J: TRBJ2-5; V: TRBV2; size: -; length: 16; D: TRBD2; CDR3: CASSEGTSGGLRTQYF; DNA: TGTGCCAGCAGTGAAGGGACTAGCGGGGGCCTCAGGACCCAGTACTTC
J: TRBJ1-2; V: TRBV27; size: -; length: 13; D: TRBD1; CDR3: CASSPGTVYGYTF; DNA: TGTGCCAGCAGTCCCGGGACAGTCTATGGCTACACCTTC
J: TRBJ2-1; V: TRBV6-6; size: few; length: 16; D: TRBD2; CDR3: CASSFSGDPGYNEQFF; DNA: TGTGCCAGCAGTTTTAGCGGGGACCCGGGCTACAATGAGCAGTTCTTC
J: TRBJ2-1; V: TRBV19; size: few; length: 15; D: -; CDR3: CASSLMGGQYNEQFF; DNA: TGTGCCAGTAGCCTGATGGGGGGACAGTACAATGAGCAGTTCTTC
J: TRBJ2-7; V: TRBV7-8; size: -; length: 15; D: TRBD1; CDR3: CASSPVGQANYEQYF; DNA: TGTGCCAGCAGCCCCGTGGGACAGGCCAACTACGAGCAGTACTTC
J: TRBJ2-5; V: TRBV4-2; size: -; length: 13; D: -; CDR3: CASSQAGKETQYF; DNA: TGTGCCAGCAGCCAGGCAGGAAAAGAGACCCAGTACTTC
J: TRBJ2-1; V: TRBV6-5; size: few; length: 13; D: -; CDR3: CASSYGLNNEQFF; DNA: TGTGCCAGCAGTTACGGGTTAAACAATGAGCAGTTCTTC
J: TRBJ2-3; V: TRBV4-3; size: -; length: 14; D: -; CDR3: CASSQAGLTDTQYF; DNA: TGCGCCAGCAGCCAGGCGGGGCTCACAGATACGCAGTATTTT
J: TRBJ1-2; V: TRBV14; size: -; length: 16; D: -; CDR3: CASSPSAGSGVVGYTF; DNA: TGTGCCAGCAGCCCAAGTGCAGGGTCAGGAGTGGTTGGCTACACCTTC
J: TRBJ2-1; V: TRBV5-6; size: -; length: 15; D: TRBD1; CDR3: CASSPGTGYYNEQFF; DNA: TGTGCCAGCTCGCCGGGGACAGGGTATTACAATGAGCAGTTCTTC
J: TRBJ1-5; V: TRBV7-7; size: -; length: 20; D: -; CDR3: CASSRLLGRPTDDSNQPQHF; DNA: TGTGCTAGCAGCCGTCTTTTGGGACGGCCGACGGACGATAGCAATCAGCCCCAGCATTTT
J: TRBJ2-1; V: TRBV4-1; size: -; length: 15; D: -; CDR3: CASSPRDSVSNEQFF; DNA: TGCGCCAGCAGCCCCAGGGATAGCGTTAGCAATGAGCAGTTCTTC
J: TRBJ2-7; V: TRBV6-5; size: -; length: 15; D: -; CDR3: CASSYSTPPSYEQYF; DNA: TGTGCCAGCAGTTACTCTACTCCCCCTTCCTACGAGCAGTACTTC
J: TRBJ2-3; V: TRBV7-9; size: -; length: 16; D: -; CDR3: CASSLVWSGSTDTQYF; DNA: TGTGCCAGCAGCTTAGTCTGGAGCGGAAGCACAGATACGCAGTATTTT
J: TRBJ2-5; V: TRBV2; size: -; length: 15; D: -; CDR3: CASSDGAGNKETQYF; DNA: TGTGCCAGCAGTGATGGGGCAGGGAACAAAGAGACCCAGTACTTC
J: TRBJ2-3; V: TRBV11-2; size: -; length: 12; D: -; CDR3: CASSSEGYTQYF; DNA: TGTGCCAGCAGCTCCGAGGGCTATACGCAGTATTTT
J: TRBJ2-2; V: TRBV27; size: -; length: 13; D: -; CDR3: CASSLSGFGELFF; DNA: TGTGCCAGCAGTTTATCAGGGTTTGGGGAGCTGTTTTTT
J: TRBJ2-2; V: TRBV7-9; size: -; length: 13; D: -; CDR3: CASSRWGSGELFF; DNA: TGTGCCAGCAGCCGATGGGGGTCCGGGGAGCTGTTTTTT
J: TRBJ2-6; V: TRBV9; size: -; length: 17; D: TRBD2; CDR3: CASSTSGGPSGANVLTF; DNA: TGTGCCAGCAGCACTAGCGGGGGACCCTCTGGGGCCAACGTCCTGACTTTC